Shown below are 25 T cell receptor beta chains from a single sample sequenced in a study of CD8+ T cells in alopecia areata. Extracted RNA was reverse transcribed, and the resulting cDNA served as sequencing template. Sequencing was performed with immunoSEQ multiplex PCR; in TCRdb, only in-frame clones are kept and a portion is missing. The sample shows approximately 29,000 clones, about three quarters of them seen only once. The sample consisted of NKG2D-low CD8+ T cells sorted from blood. The receptors shown here come from a human donor with alopecia areata.

The chain has TRBV20-1 and TRBJ2-7; a weak D match, TRBD2 (5 bases). The ends were cut back, 5 bases at V and 6 bases at J, with 8 bases in the middle. The CDR3 extends over 10 amino acids. Germline lookup yields CDR1 DFQATT and CDR2 SNEGSKA (reference sequence). The CDR3: CSAGRGEQYF. The DNA for the CDR3 is TGCAGTGCTGGCCGGGGCGAGCAGTACTTC.

The chain has TRBV25-1 and TRBJ2-7, with D unclear. CDR1 is MGHDK, CDR2 SYGVNS, per germline. Trimming pared 2 bases from V and 0 bases from J, leaving 8 bases between. CDR3 length: 14 amino acids. In nucleotides, the CDR3 is TGTGCCAGCAGTGAACTGGCGTCCTCCTACGAGCAGTACTTC. Translating it yields CASSELASSYEQYF.

The chain employs TRBV27 and TRBJ2-3; D possibly corresponds to TRBD1 (6 bases). The V and J ends lost 2 bases and 4 bases respectively, with 16 bases between them. Germline lookup yields CDR1 MNHEY and CDR2 SMNVEV (reference sequence). There are 16 residues in the CDR3. This CDR3 reads CASSLGPWGQSDTQYF. The CDR3 DNA follows: TGTGCCAGCAGTTTAGGACCGTGGGGGCAGTCAGATACGCAGTATTTT.

The V call is TRBV29-1, the J call TRBJ2-5; unclear D gene. The J call may be faulty, since TRBJ2-7 better matches the DNA end. The length of the CDR3 is 13 residues. Germline CDR1 SQVTM, CDR2 ANQGSEA. The CDR3 sequence: CSVDPDGSYEQYF. As DNA, the CDR3 is TGCAGCGTTGACCCGGACGGTTCCTACGAGCAGTACTTC.

A word on this clone: A junction boundary mismatches the germline segment, possibly from a read error. This chain uses TRBV14 with TRBJ2-1, with TRBD1 as a possible D gene (6 bases). The CDR3 loop spans 13 amino acids. The germline gives CDR1 SGHDN, CDR2 FVKESK. CDR3 sequence reads: CASSLQGYNEQLF. The CDR3 DNA sequence: TGTGCCAGCAGCCTACAGGGCTACAATGAGCAGCTCTTC.

CDR3 loop: CATSPPVARGTDTQYF. In nucleotides, the CDR3 is TGTGCCACCTCCCCCCCGGTCGCCCGAGGGACAGATACGCAGTATTTT. The chain combines TRBV15 with TRBJ2-3; D perhaps matches TRBD2 (5 bases). Germline V gene lookup returns CDR1 LNHNV and CDR2 YYDKDF (reference sequence). This CDR3 spans 16 amino acids. The V and J ends lost 8 bases and 3 bases respectively, with 21 bases between them.

The rearrangement uses TRBV7-6 and TRBJ2-3; 8 nucleotides align to TRBD2. V gave up 1 base and J gave up 6 bases; unmatched junction bases: 6. Germline CDR1 and CDR2: SGHVS and FNYEAQ. The CDR3 totals 15 residues. The CDR3 nucleotides are TGTGCCAGCAGCTTAGGCGGGGGGCCCTCGGATACGCAGTATTTT. Encoded protein: CASSLGGGPSDTQYF.

The V gene is TRBV7-2, the J gene TRBJ2-5; D possibly corresponds to TRBD1 (6 bases). The germline V gene has CDR1 SGHTA and CDR2 FQGNSA. V was pared by 2 bases and J by 5 bases, with 18 bases between. The CDR3 length is 16 residues. The CDR3 bases are TGTGCCAGCAGCTTATTGTTCTCTGGGGGCGGGGAGACCCAGTACTTC. Residues: CASSLLFSGGGETQYF.

CDR3 DNA sequence: TGTGCCTGGAGTGTAGGGGGATACGAGCAGTACTTC. This codes for CAWSVGGYEQYF. This chain connects TRBV30 to TRBJ2-7; D is perhaps TRBD1 (6 bases). Trimming left V 0 bases short and J 4 bases short, with 7 bases between. The CDR3 runs to 12 residues. Per germline, CDR1 GTSNPN and CDR2 SVGIG (reference sequence).

By share, this clone counts as medium-sized (0.01 to 0.1%). Other DNA sequences in this specimen translate into the identical CDR3. The chain is built from TRBV25-1 and TRBJ2-5; D is unclear. Germline CDR1 reads MGHDK; CDR2 reads SYGVNS. V lost 3 bases and J lost 7, with 3 bases in between. This CDR3 is 10 amino acids long. CDR3 coding DNA: TGTGCCAGCAGTGATGGGACCCAGTACTTC. This gives the protein CASSDGTQYF.

V usage is TRBV7-9 and J usage is TRBJ2-7; the match to TRBD2 covers 10 bases. The V and J ends lost 5 bases and 5 bases, in that order; junction bases with no gene match: 12. Germline V gene sequence: CDR1 SEHNR, CDR2 FQNEAQ (reference sequence). The CDR3 extends over 16 amino acids. CDR3 in DNA: TGTGCCAGCAGCCCCTTAGCGGGGGGCGGGCCCCACGAGCAGTACTTC. Residues: CASSPLAGGGPHEQYF.

This clone has just one count. The CDR3 does not end in the conserved phenylalanine or tryptophan, so this is likely a read error. Because the CDR3's place on the DNA is in doubt, the DNA is left out and the CDR3 is given as listed by TCRdb. The chain joins TRBV5-1 to TRBJ2-7; the table's TRBD2 call for D was not verified on the DNA. Germline V lookup: CDR1 SGHRS, CDR2 YFSETQ. The CDR3 extends over 12 residues, inclusive of both ends. The CDR3 protein is CASSSGRERERL.

The chain recombines TRBV7-9 with TRBJ2-7; possible D gene TRBD1, 5 bases. The CDR3 totals 16 residues. The V and J ends lost 1 base and 0 bases respectively, with 13 bases between them. Germline values: CDR1 SEHNR, CDR2 FQNEAQ (reference sequence). DNA for the CDR3: TGTGCCAGCAGCTTAGGAAGGGGCGGAAGCTCCTACGAGCAGTACTTC. This sequence encodes CASSLGRGGSSYEQYF.

This clone was recorded a few times. The chain recombines TRBV7-9 with TRBJ2-1; perhaps TRBD1 as D (6 bases). Germline loops: CDR1 SEHNR, CDR2 FQNEAQ (reference sequence). Trimming removed 5 bases at V and 8 bases at J, with 10 bases between. The length of the CDR3 is 12 residues. DNA of the CDR3: TGTGCCAGCAGCCGGACAGTGGATGAGCAGTTCTTC. It specifies CASSRTVDEQFF.

This chain links TRBV7-2 with TRBJ1-2, with 7 bases fitting TRBD1. Unmatched junction bases numbered 13, after V lost 9 bases and J lost 6 bases. Germline CDR1 is SGHTA and CDR2 is FQGNSA. The CDR3 runs 14 residues. The CDR3 is CASRTTGESHGYTF. The CDR3 DNA reads TGTGCCAGTAGGACAACAGGGGAATCACATGGCTACACCTTC.

The gene calls are TRBV5-1 and TRBJ2-7; 8 nucleotides align to TRBD2. V was clipped by 4 bases and J by 4 bases; unmatched bases: 7. From germline, CDR1 is SGHRS and CDR2 YFSETQ. The CDR3 contains 14 residues. DNA of the CDR3: TGCGCCAGCAGCACCGGGACTAGGCTGTACGAGCAGTACTTC. This translates into CASSTGTRLYEQYF.

This chain uses TRBV29-1 with TRBJ2-1; 10 bases are shared with TRBD1. V shed 4 bases and J 6 bases; nucleotides not matched to a gene: 3. Per germline, CDR1 SQVTM and CDR2 ANQGSEA. The CDR3 has 13 amino acids. The CDR3 reads CSVGTGGSNEQFF. In DNA form, the CDR3 reads TGCAGCGTTGGGACAGGGGGGAGCAATGAGCAGTTCTTC.

This clone was observed a single time. The V and J genes are TRBV6-6 and TRBJ2-3; 11 nucleotides match TRBD2. The CDR3 totals 16 residues. Trimming took 5 bases from V and 2 from J; bases not matched to a gene: 6. Per the germline V gene, CDR1 is MNHNY and CDR2 is SVGAGI (reference sequence). For the CDR3, the DNA is TGTGCCAGCAGTAACCTAGCGGGGGGAAACACAGATACGCAGTATTTT. This encodes CASSNLAGGNTDTQYF.

The rearrangement links TRBV29-1 to TRBJ2-7; 8 bases agree with TRBD2. V gave up 3 bases and J gave up 0 bases; unmatched junction bases: 4. The CDR3 covers 14 residues. The germline V gene has CDR1 SQVTM and CDR2 ANQGSEA. CDR3 bases: TGCAGCGTTGAGTACAGCGGGAGCTCCTACGAGCAGTACTTC. It translates to CSVEYSGSSYEQYF.

V and J are TRBV6-6 and TRBJ2-1; possibly TRBD1 for D (6 bases). CDR1 is MNHNY, CDR2 SVGAGI, per germline (reference sequence). The CDR3 consists of 11 residues. Trimming took 9 bases from V and 8 from J, leaving 11 bases between them. In DNA form, the CDR3 reads TGTGCCAGTCAGGGGAGCGATGAGCAGTTCTTC. Translating it yields CASQGSDEQFF.

The CDR3 spells CASTYPTDTQYF. CDR3 DNA sequence: TGTGCCAGCACTTACCCCACAGATACGCAGTATTTT. The chain has TRBV7-9 and TRBJ2-3; the D is unclear. V lost 7 bases to trimming and J lost 2 bases, with 7 bases between them. This CDR3 is built from 12 residues. Germline CDR1 SEHNR, CDR2 FQNEAQ (reference sequence).

The chain joins TRBV5-1 to TRBJ2-1; the match to TRBD1 covers 10 bases. Trimming cost V 1 base and J 8 bases; bases outside gene matches: 9. CDR1 SGHRS and CDR2 YFSETQ come from the germline V gene. The CDR3 runs to 16 residues. Here the CDR3 reads CASSLSPGQGSHEQFF. The CDR3 region has the DNA TGCGCCAGCAGCTTGAGCCCGGGACAGGGGTCCCATGAGCAGTTCTTC.

V is TRBV19 and J is TRBJ2-7; a weak D match, TRBD2 (6 bases). CDR1 LNHDA and CDR2 SQIVND come from the germline V gene (reference sequence). The CDR3 has 14 residues. V was trimmed by 0 bases and J by 2 bases, leaving 8 bases between them. The CDR3 here is CASSIEGGAYEQYF. The CDR3 DNA is TGTGCCAGTAGTATAGAGGGAGGAGCCTACGAGCAGTACTTC.

J is TRBJ2-1 and V is TRBV29-1; TRBD2 matches at 12 bases. The CDR3 spans 12 residues. CDR1 is SQVTM, CDR2 ANQGSEA, per germline. CDR3 residues: CSGLAGLNEQFF. CDR3 nucleotide sequence: TGCAGTGGACTAGCGGGATTAAATGAGCAGTTCTTC.

V is TRBV29-1 and J is TRBJ2-1; possibly TRBD1 for D (5 bases). Germline lookup yields CDR1 SQVTM and CDR2 ANQGSEA. Trimming removed 3 bases from V and 5 bases from J, with 14 bases in between. The CDR3 has 14 amino acids. The CDR3 loop is CSVDRQGEDNEQFF. CDR3 DNA: TGCAGCGTTGATAGGCAGGGTGAGGACAATGAGCAGTTCTTC.